This entry lists 30 T cell receptor beta chains sequenced from one sample in a study of blood T cell repertoires in COVID-19. Produced via immunoSEQ multiplex PCR; TCRdb's table is partial and in-frame only. The table records some 270,000 clones, 70% to 90% of them present only once. Sequencing was performed on peripheral blood. The source is a woman aged 70 to 79 with acute or convalescent COVID-19.

This chain connects TRBV15 to TRBJ1-5, with D unclear. CDR3 length equals 14 residues. Germline V gives CDR1 LNHNV, CDR2 YYDKDF (reference sequence). V was cut by 5 bases and J by 2 bases, with 10 bases left in between. This CDR3 is CATSLSIRNQPQHF. As DNA, the CDR3 is TGTGCCACCAGCCTTAGTATCCGCAATCAGCCCCAGCATTTT.

This clone was picked up one time. The rearrangement joins TRBV11-2 to TRBJ1-1; TRBD1 aligns across 8 bases. V gave up 5 bases and J gave up 3 bases; unmatched junction bases: 5. Germline lookup yields CDR1 SGHAT and CDR2 FQNNGV. The CDR3 length is 14 residues. Here the CDR3 reads CASSRTGRDTEAFF. CDR3 sequence (DNA): TGTGCCAGCAGCCGGACAGGGAGGGACACTGAAGCTTTCTTT.

The chain is built from TRBV3-1 (or the pseudogene TRBV3-2) and TRBJ2-3, with D possibly being TRBD1 (5 bases). The CDR3 is made up of 13 amino acids. V lost 2 bases and J 3 bases, leaving 6 bases between the germline ends. Per germline, CDR1 LGHDT and CDR2 YNNKEL (reference sequence). The CDR3 bases are TGTGCCAGCAGCCAACAGGGAACAGATACGCAGTATTTT. Amino acids: CASSQQGTDTQYF.

The V gene is TRBV11-2, the J gene TRBJ2-7; the match to TRBD1 covers 11 bases. Germline V lookup: CDR1 SGHAT, CDR2 FQNNGV. With V trimmed by 4 bases and J by 5 bases, 4 bases remained unmatched. The CDR3 contains 14 residues. The CDR3 DNA sequence: TGTGCCAGCAGCTCAGGACAGGGGGCCGACGAGCAGTACTTC. It translates to CASSSGQGADEQYF.

CDR3 DNA: TGCGCCAGCAGCTCCGGACTGGATAACTACGAGCAGTACTTC. This gives the protein CASSSGLDNYEQYF. The chain combines TRBV5-1 with TRBJ2-7; D may be TRBD2 (5 bases). CDR1 and CDR2 (germline): SGHRS, YFSETQ. The CDR3 totals 14 residues. V dropped 3 bases and J dropped 3 bases, with 13 bases sitting between them.

The chain recombines TRBV6-5 with TRBJ2-3; no clear D. V was trimmed by 4 bases and J by 6 bases, leaving 11 bases between them. This CDR3 region has 13 residues. The germline gives CDR1 MNHEY, CDR2 SVGAGI. The DNA for the CDR3 is TGTGCCAGCAGTTTGCTTAGTGTCGATACGCAGTATTTT. Protein sequence: CASSLLSVDTQYF.

The rearrangement uses TRBV4-1 and TRBJ2-3; 8 bases are shared with TRBD2. This CDR3 contains 16 residues. The V gene's germline CDR1 is MGHRA and CDR2 YSYEKL. V gave up 1 base and J gave up 6 bases; unmatched junction bases: 9. The CDR3 DNA reads TGCGCCAGCAGCCAAGTTGGGACTAGTGCGGAGGATACGCAGTATTTT. It codes for CASSQVGTSAEDTQYF.

The chain is built from TRBV12-3 or TRBV12-4 and TRBJ2-5; tentatively, D is TRBD2 (6 bases). CDR3 length: 13 amino acids. V lost 6 bases and J lost 7, with 15 bases in between. CDR3 bases: TGTGCCAGCAGCCCCGGACTACTCTGGACCCAGTACTTC. This codes for CASSPGLLWTQYF.

This clone appeared once. The chain carries TRBV10-2 and TRBJ1-5; D gene ambiguous. V lost 0 bases and J 9 bases, leaving 12 bases between the germline ends. CDR1 is WSHSY and CDR2 is SAAADI in the germline V gene. The CDR3 sequence is 14 residues long. CDR3 DNA sequence: TGCGCCAGCAGTGAGTCGGCGGCTGACGGGCCCCAGCATTTT. It yields the protein CASSESAADGPQHF.

This chain links TRBV9 with TRBJ2-7; D not resolved. The CDR3 is 14 amino acids. The germline V and J ends were trimmed by 4 bases and 0 bases, with 11 bases remaining between them. From germline, CDR1 is SGDLS and CDR2 YYNGEE. The CDR3 reads CASSLIALSYEQYF. In DNA form, the CDR3 reads TGTGCCAGCAGCCTAATAGCCCTCTCCTACGAGCAGTACTTC.

This rearrangement joins TRBV23-1 to TRBJ1-5, with TRBD1 as a possible D gene (6 bases). TRBV23-1 is classed as an ORF, of uncertain function. The CDR3 length is 15 residues. V was clipped by 6 bases and J by 9 bases, with 21 bases between them. The CDR3 protein is CASSLTRDTPPPQHF. The DNA for the CDR3 is TGCGCCAGCAGCCTAACAAGGGACACCCCCCCGCCCCAGCATTTT.

V is TRBV6-6 and J is TRBJ1-2, with a tentative D call TRBD1 (5 bases). From germline, CDR1 is MNHNY and CDR2 SVGAGI (reference sequence). The CDR3 extends over 13 amino acids. V was cut by 5 bases and J by 2 bases, with 9 bases left in between. As DNA, the CDR3 is TGTGCCAGCAGTCCTGACAGAAACTATGGCTACACCTTC. Translating it yields CASSPDRNYGYTF.

The chain uses TRBV19 and TRBJ1-5, with TRBD1 identical over 7 bases. Losses at the gene ends were 3 bases for V and 4 bases for J; bases not matched to a gene: 6. Looked up from germline, CDR1 is LNHDA and CDR2 is SQIVND (reference sequence). This CDR3 contains 15 residues. In DNA form, the CDR3 reads TGTGCCAGTAGTATCCCCCTACAGGGGAATCAGCCCCAGCATTTT. Encoded protein: CASSIPLQGNQPQHF. The full variable domain, in which reference TRBV19 and TRBJ1-5 provide the parts outside the CDR3, is DGGITQSPKYLFRKEGQNVTLSCEQNLNHDAMYWYRQDPGQGLRLIYYSQIVNDFQKGDIAEGYSVSREKKESFPLTVTSAQKNPTAFYLCASSIPLQGNQPQHFGDGTRLSIL.

This sequence joins TRBV5-1 and TRBJ1-1, with 9 bases matching TRBD1. This CDR3 spans 13 amino acids. Germline V CDR1 and CDR2: SGHRS, YFSETQ. V shed 4 bases and J 8 bases; nucleotides not matched to a gene: 6. This CDR3 is CASSGTGGGEAFF. CDR3 sequence (DNA): TGCGCCAGCAGCGGAACAGGGGGCGGCGAAGCTTTCTTT. Full variable domain (missing parts from reference TRBV5-1 and TRBJ1-1): KAGVTQTPRYLIKTRGQQVTLSCSPISGHRSVSWYQQTPGQGLQFLFEYFSETQRNKGNFPGRFSGRQFSNSRSEMNVSTLELGDSALYLCASSGTGGGEAFFGQGTRLTVV.

This clone has only a few counts. V gene TRBV5-1 combines with J gene TRBJ2-3, with TRBD2 as a possible D gene (6 bases). The CDR3 contains 18 residues. V lost 0 bases, J lost 8 bases, and 25 bases lay in between. Germline CDR1 reads SGHRS; CDR2 reads YFSETQ. In DNA, the CDR3 is TGCGCCAGCAGCTTGGGCCTACGGGAGAGTCGAGGGGCGGGTACGCAGTATTTT. Protein sequence: CASSLGLRESRGAGTQYF.

Points on this clone: It may be a read error: a sequence one base away is much more abundant. The chain combines TRBV19 with TRBJ1-2; 7 bases agree with TRBD1. The junction had 3 bases not matched to a gene; V was cut back by 5 bases and J by 3 bases. This CDR3 has 13 residues. Germline V gene sequence: CDR1 LNHDA, CDR2 SQIVND (reference sequence). CDR3 coding DNA: TGTGCCAGTAGTTACAGGGGTGACTATGGCTACACCTTC. As protein: CASSYRGDYGYTF. Using reference TRBV19 and TRBJ1-2 for the parts outside the CDR3, the full variable domain is DGGITQSPKYLFRKEGQNVTLSCEQNLNHDAMYWYRQDPGQGLRLIYYSQIVNDFQKGDIAEGYSVSREKKESFPLTVTSAQKNPTAFYLCASSYRGDYGYTFGSGTRLTVV.

The V and J genes are TRBV2 and TRBJ2-2, with 9 bases identical to TRBD1. The trim removed 8 bases at V and 7 bases at J, leaving 8 bases unmatched. The CDR3 is 14 amino acids. CDR1 is SNHLY and CDR2 is FYNNEI in the germline V gene. This CDR3 is CASSRTGELGELFF. DNA of the CDR3: TGTGCCAGCTCCCGGACAGGGGAACTCGGGGAGCTGTTTTTT.

The chain has TRBV9 and TRBJ1-2, with D hard to call. V dropped 0 bases and J dropped 8 bases, with 11 bases sitting between them. The germline V gene has CDR1 SGDLS and CDR2 YYNGEE. The CDR3 is made up of 13 amino acids. The CDR3 DNA sequence: TGTGCCAGCAGCGTAGAGGAGGGCCGGGGCTACACCTTC. This sequence encodes CASSVEEGRGYTF.

The chain carries TRBV18 and TRBJ2-3; D unclear. The germline CDR1 and CDR2 sequences are KGHSH and LQKENI. The V gene lost 6 bases and the J gene lost 1 base, with 5 bases spanning the gap. This CDR3 region has 12 residues. The CDR3 here is CASSGGTDTQYF. The CDR3 DNA follows: TGTGCCAGCTCGGGCGGCACAGATACGCAGTATTTT.

The chain combines TRBV2 with TRBJ1-4, with 11 bases aligning to TRBD1. Germline V gene sequence: CDR1 SNHLY, CDR2 FYNNEI. V shed 6 bases, J shed 5 bases, and the junction held 5 bases outside the gene matches. The CDR3 has 15 residues. For the CDR3, the DNA is TGTGCCAGCAGACGGACAGGGGGCAGAAATGAAAAACTGTTTTTT. Translation: CASRRTGGRNEKLFF.

The V and J genes are TRBV5-6 and TRBJ2-7; 8 bases match TRBD1. Germline CDR1 and CDR2: SGHDT and YYEEEE. The CDR3 consists of 14 residues. V lost 4 bases to trimming and J lost 0 bases; unmatched junction nucleotides: 3. The CDR3 sequence: CASSQGASSYEQYF. DNA of the CDR3: TGTGCCAGCAGCCAGGGGGCGAGCTCCTACGAGCAGTACTTC.

The chain has TRBV7-8 and TRBJ1-1; D is unresolved. The V and J ends lost 1 base and 2 bases respectively, with 20 bases between them. The CDR3 contains 18 residues. From germline, CDR1 is SGHVS and CDR2 FQNEAQ. CDR3 amino acids: CASSLGRGLQLENTEAFF. CDR3 DNA sequence: TGTGCCAGCAGCTTAGGCCGGGGATTGCAACTCGAAAACACTGAAGCTTTCTTT.

The chain uses TRBV7-6 and TRBJ2-2; the match to TRBD2 covers 10 bases. This CDR3 comprises 18 residues. The J segment lost 4 bases and the V segment lost 1 base, leaving 9 bases of the junction unmatched. Germline lookup yields CDR1 SGHVS and CDR2 FNYEAQ. The DNA of the CDR3 is TGTGCCAGCAGCTTAGAGGCACTAGCGGGGAGGGGCACCGGGGAGCTGTTTTTT. Its protein is CASSLEALAGRGTGELFF. The variable domain in full, completed from reference TRBV7-6 and TRBJ2-2, reads GAGVSQSPRYKVTKRGQDVALRCDPISGHVSLYWYRQALGQGPEFLTYFNYEAQQDKSGLPNDRFSAERPEGSISTLTIQRTEQRDSAMYRCASSLEALAGRGTGELFFGEGSRLTVL.

This chain connects TRBV5-1 to TRBJ2-1, with D perhaps matching TRBD1 (6 bases). Between the trimmed V and J ends, which lost 4 bases and 7 bases, there was a span of 15 bases. This CDR3 region has 14 residues. Germline CDR1 and CDR2: SGHRS and YFSETQ. The CDR3 loop is CASSLFRGENEQFF. Written as DNA, the CDR3 is TGCGCCAGCAGCCTGTTCAGGGGTGAAAATGAGCAGTTCTTC.

V gene TRBV6-1 combines with J gene TRBJ1-5, with 7 bases identical to TRBD1. Unmatched junction bases numbered 7, after V lost 2 bases and J lost 6 bases. CDR3 length equals 15 residues. Germline CDR1 reads MNHNS; CDR2 reads SASEGT. The CDR3 DNA is TGTGCCAGCAGTGAAAACAGGGGTGTCCCTCAGCCCCAGCATTTT. Its translation: CASSENRGVPQPQHF.

The rearrangement uses TRBV5-1 and TRBJ1-1; a possible D gene is TRBD1 (5 bases). The CDR3 has 13 amino acids. V was clipped by 5 bases and J by 5 bases, with 13 bases between them. CDR1 and CDR2 (germline): SGHRS, YFSETQ. CDR3: CASRIGEVTEAFF. For the CDR3, the DNA is TGCGCCAGCAGGATAGGGGAAGTTACTGAAGCTTTCTTT.

This clone was seen only a few times. The chain combines TRBV11-2 with TRBJ1-2; maybe TRBD1 (6 bases). Deletions cut 5 bases from V and 8 bases from J, with 18 bases between. CDR1 is SGHAT, CDR2 FQNNGV, per germline. CDR3 length equals 14 residues. This CDR3 reads CASSHNEGVSGYTF. The CDR3 DNA sequence: TGTGCCAGCAGCCATAACGAGGGGGTATCGGGCTACACCTTC.

The chain links TRBV11-3 to TRBJ2-1, with 8 bases matching TRBD2. The length of the CDR3 is 15 residues. Trimming cost V 5 bases and J 7 bases; bases outside gene matches: 10. The germline V gene encodes CDR1 SGHNT and CDR2 YENEEA. CDR3 sequence: CASSPAGGQQNEQFF. CDR3 nucleotides: TGTGCCAGCAGCCCGGCGGGGGGCCAACAAAATGAGCAGTTCTTC.

This rearrangement joins TRBV6-5 to TRBJ1-4; D ambiguous. The CDR3 has 14 amino acids. Trimming took 6 bases from V and 0 from J, leaving 8 bases between them. Germline V gives CDR1 MNHEY, CDR2 SVGAGI. Here the CDR3 reads CASRSVSTNEKLFF. The CDR3, as DNA: TGTGCCAGCAGGAGTGTGTCAACTAATGAAAAACTGTTTTTT.

The chain employs TRBV6-5 and TRBJ1-2, with TRBD1 matching 7 bases. Germline V lookup: CDR1 MNHEY, CDR2 SVGAGI. Losses at the gene ends were 6 bases for V and 12 bases for J; bases not matched to a gene: 13. The CDR3 spans 13 residues. CDR3 sequence reads: CASSQDGGDSNTF. The CDR3 DNA reads TGTGCCAGCAGCCAAGACGGGGGGGACAGTAACACCTTC.